The 10 T cell receptor beta chains in this list originate from one sample, sequenced in a study of PD-1 blockade in classical Hodgkin lymphoma. Specified time point: cycle 4 day 1 (C4D1), after 6 weeks of nivolumab. Every single patient, without exception, relapsed after autologous stem cell transplantation, and brentuximab vedotin exposure varied. Some clones are missing from TCRdb's copy, which holds only in-frame ones; the method was immunoSEQ multiplex PCR. This repertoire shows some 4,500 clones, about 61% found once; its top ten account for over 25%. This specimen was peripheral blood mononuclear cells (PBMCs), taken before the fourth cycle of nivolumab. The receptors were sampled from a human donor with classical Hodgkin lymphoma.

A few counts support this clone. The rearrangement uses TRBV25-1 and TRBJ1-2, with TRBD1 identical over 12 bases. Germline V gene data show CDR1 as MGHDK and CDR2 as SYGVNS. Trimming removed 6 bases from V and 12 bases from J; junction bases left unmatched: 11. The CDR3 runs to 14 residues. As DNA, the CDR3 is TGTGCCAGCAGAGCTACCGGGACAGGGGGCGCGGACACCTTC. Protein product: CASRATGTGGADTF.

As concerns this clone: A much bigger clone sits one base away, suggesting this may be a read error. The chain carries TRBV7-3 and TRBJ2-1; TRBD2 is a possible D gene (6 bases). The length of the CDR3 is 16 residues. Trimming left V 5 bases short and J 8 bases short, with 22 bases between. Germline assignment: CDR1 SGHTA and CDR2 FQGTGA. This chain's CDR3 is CASSQEAGGTFDEQFF. DNA for the CDR3: TGTGCCAGCAGCCAAGAAGCTGGAGGGACTTTCGATGAGCAGTTCTTC.

The chain carries TRBV7-2 and TRBJ2-1; TRBD2 matches at 10 bases. The germline V gene has CDR1 SGHTA and CDR2 FQGNSA. The CDR3 covers 17 residues. Trimming at V came to 2 bases and at J to 5 bases, leaving 9 bases not matched to a gene. The CDR3 DNA reads as TGTGCCAGCAGCTTAAGCCGCAGCGGGAGGGCCGACAATGAGCAGTTCTTC. Encoded protein: CASSLSRSGRADNEQFF.

The chain uses TRBV30 and TRBJ2-7, with 9 bases that match TRBD1. J gave up 5 bases and V 0 bases, and 8 bases lay outside the gene matches. Germline loops: CDR1 GTSNPN, CDR2 SVGIG (reference sequence). This CDR3 has 15 residues. The CDR3 DNA is TGTGCCTGGAGTGTCCGAGACAGGGGGGTGAACGAGCAGTACTTC. This encodes CAWSVRDRGVNEQYF.

The chain links TRBV4-2 to TRBJ2-7; D remains ambiguous. The V gene's germline CDR1 is LGHNA and CDR2 YNFKEQ. The CDR3 loop spans 16 amino acids. The germline V and J ends were trimmed by 0 bases and 3 bases, with 15 bases remaining between them. The CDR3 reads CASSQEVHGLGYEQYF. The DNA for the CDR3 is TGTGCCAGCAGCCAAGAAGTTCACGGATTAGGCTACGAGCAGTACTTC.

This clone came up a few times. This sequence joins TRBV5-1 and TRBJ2-2; no definite D call. The CDR3 loop spans 14 amino acids. V shed 1 base and J shed 4 bases, with 8 bases lying between them. Germline V gene lookup returns CDR1 SGHRS and CDR2 YFSETQ. CDR3 sequence (DNA): TGCGCCAGCAGCTTGTATCCGGGCACCGGGGAGCTGTTTTTT. It translates to CASSLYPGTGELFF. Full variable domain (outside the CDR3, taken from reference TRBV5-1 and TRBJ2-2): KAGVTQTPRYLIKTRGQQVTLSCSPISGHRSVSWYQQTPGQGLQFLFEYFSETQRNKGNFPGRFSGRQFSNSRSEMNVSTLELGDSALYLCASSLYPGTGELFFGEGSRLTVL.

The chain uses TRBV5-1 and TRBJ1-2; D not resolved. The germline V and J ends were trimmed by 4 bases and 8 bases, with 15 bases remaining between them. The CDR3 contains 13 residues. The germline V gene encodes CDR1 SGHRS and CDR2 YFSETQ. CDR3 DNA sequence: TGCGCCAGCAGCCCTGTTGACGCGTCCGGCTACACCTTC. It codes for CASSPVDASGYTF.

The gene calls are TRBV28 and TRBJ2-7; D is unresolved. CDR3 length: 13 amino acids. The germline gives CDR1 MDHEN, CDR2 SYDVKM. Trimming pared 6 bases from V and 6 bases from J, leaving 15 bases between. The CDR3 sequence: CASSTAKVSEQYF. In nucleotides, the CDR3 is TGTGCCAGCAGCACAGCTAAGGTCTCCGAGCAGTACTTC.

This clone was found a few times. The gene calls are TRBV27 and TRBJ2-7, with 7 nucleotides matching TRBD1. The V and J ends lost 6 bases and 9 bases, in that order; junction bases with no gene match: 17. The germline V gene has CDR1 MNHEY and CDR2 SMNVEV (reference sequence). CDR3 length: 15 amino acids. In DNA form, the CDR3 reads TGTGCCAGCAGAGAATCCGGGACAGTTGATGTAGGGCAGTACTTC. Its translation: CASRESGTVDVGQYF.

J is TRBJ1-2 and V is TRBV5-4; D call uncertain. This CDR3 spans 13 amino acids. The germline V gene has CDR1 SGHNT and CDR2 YYREEE (reference sequence). The V end was cut by 0 bases, the J end by 4 bases, with 7 bases between. CDR3 sequence: CASSLVGTYGYTF. In DNA, the CDR3 is TGTGCCAGCAGCTTGGTGGGCACCTATGGCTACACCTTC.